A selection of T cell receptor beta chains follows, all from one sample in a study of T cell repertoires in cytomegalovirus infection. TCRdb fed the reads into MiXCR, producing one record per CDR3 protein. The top ten hold roughly 8.7% of the sample, which has about 400,000 distinct CDR3 sequences, about a sixth seen once. Sequencing used PBMCs. These receptors were obtained from a human donor in good health (CMV status not recorded). Some clones in this sample may be carry-over from other donors' samples. Both conserved end residues are part of each CDR3. Fields, in order: J gene, V gene, CDR3 protein.

TRBJ2-7 | TRBV7-6 | CASSPLGRYEQYF
TRBJ2-5 | TRBV5-1 | CASSIDRGRQETQYF
TRBJ1-3 | TRBV24-1 | CATVGRSSGNTIYF
TRBJ2-7 | TRBV27 | CASSLEGLADNEQYF
TRBJ2-5 | TRBV7-2 | CASSFMTEGETQYF
TRBJ1-6 | TRBV7-4 | CASSRSSRDSPLHF
TRBJ2-5 | TRBV20-1 | CSGLAGETQYF
TRBJ2-2 | TRBV20-1 | CSASSPGTGELFF
TRBJ2-3 | TRBV5-6 | CASRTGPTDNWDTQYF
TRBJ1-2 | TRBV5-6 | CASSLDPEIYGYTF
TRBJ2-7 | TRBV5-4 | CASSSGFVEQYF
TRBJ2-1 | TRBV29-1 | CSVGGGSSNEQFF
TRBJ2-6 | TRBV7-2 | CASSPRGTGANVLTF
TRBJ2-7 | TRBV7-2 | CASSLVTYAYEQYF
TRBJ2-5 | TRBV28 | CASTGRGSGIQETQYF
TRBJ2-3 | TRBV30 | CAWSTGSSSDTQYF
TRBJ1-5 | TRBV7-9 | CASSLRLGQPQHF
TRBJ2-3 | TRBV11-3 | CASSSSSAPPTDTQYF
TRBJ1-2 | TRBV12-3/TRBV12-4 | CASSLLYAEIYGYTF
TRBJ1-1 | TRBV5-8 | CASGDLLGAEAFF
TRBJ2-3 | TRBV6-2/TRBV6-3 | CASSNLAGDGADTQYF
TRBJ1-1 | TRBV12-3/TRBV12-4 | CASSLGPDTEAFF
TRBJ1-5 | TRBV7-2 | CASSLTTGRSNQPQHF
TRBJ2-5 | TRBV6-2/TRBV6-3 | CASSYHSFQGTARGTQYF
TRBJ1-5 | TRBV10-3 | CAIGAAAGEQPQHF
TRBJ2-3 | TRBV6-6 | CASSYSRPADTQYF
TRBJ2-7 | TRBV19 | CASSISGAPYEQYF
TRBJ2-1 | TRBV20-1 | CSARVSSGRIEQFF
TRBJ1-3 | TRBV7-2 | CASSLAQGVNTIYF
TRBJ1-5 | TRBV19 | CASSTSGGWAYSNQPQHF
TRBJ2-3 | TRBV7-8 | CASSWTFSDTQYF
TRBJ2-5 | TRBV7-2 | CASSLGGLAGGQRETQYF
TRBJ1-2 | TRBV7-2 | CASSRDGATRGHGYTF
TRBJ2-5 | TRBV7-8 | CASSLLRLAGDTKETQYF
TRBJ2-4 | TRBV20-1 | CSVLSGGSFKNIQYF
TRBJ2-2 | TRBV7-2 | CASSLGPGGLTGELFF
TRBJ2-1 | TRBV6-2/TRBV6-3 | CASSYLSGRGNEQFF
TRBJ2-1 | TRBV20-1 | CSARGTSVGYEQFF
TRBJ2-4 | TRBV27 | CASSQLAKNIQYF
TRBJ1-5 | TRBV15 | CATSRAHQPQHF
TRBJ2-4 | TRBV6-6 | CASSYYPAIGAKNIQYF
TRBJ2-3 | TRBV4-3 | CASSQVGGHTQYF
TRBJ1-1 | TRBV7-2 | CASSLRLGYNTEAFF
TRBJ1-4 | TRBV12-3/TRBV12-4 | CASTPGVREKLFF
TRBJ2-1 | TRBV5-1 | CASSFFSGSSYNEQFF
TRBJ2-7 | TRBV7-2 | CASRPGTYYEQYF
TRBJ1-1 | TRBV7-9 | CASSPISPTNTEAFF
TRBJ2-2 | TRBV10-3 | CAISDNVERANTGELFF
TRBJ2-7 | TRBV20-1 | CSARDLRGPYEQYF
TRBJ2-3 | TRBV6-2/TRBV6-3 | CASRRRLVLDTQYF
TRBJ2-7 | TRBV25-1 | CASSESRGSYEQYF